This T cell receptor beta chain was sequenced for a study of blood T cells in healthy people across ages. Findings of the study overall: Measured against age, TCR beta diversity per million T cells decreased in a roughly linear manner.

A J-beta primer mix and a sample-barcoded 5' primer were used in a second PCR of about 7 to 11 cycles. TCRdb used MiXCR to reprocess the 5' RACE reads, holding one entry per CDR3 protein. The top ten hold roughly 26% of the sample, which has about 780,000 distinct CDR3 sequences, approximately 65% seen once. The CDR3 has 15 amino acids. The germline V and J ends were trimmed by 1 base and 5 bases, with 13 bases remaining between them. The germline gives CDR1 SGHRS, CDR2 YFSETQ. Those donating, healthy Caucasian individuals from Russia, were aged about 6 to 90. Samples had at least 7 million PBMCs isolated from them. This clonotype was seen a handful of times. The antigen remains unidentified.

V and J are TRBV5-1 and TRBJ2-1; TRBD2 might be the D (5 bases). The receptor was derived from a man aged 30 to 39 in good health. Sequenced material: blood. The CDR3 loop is CASSLTSTRDNEQFF. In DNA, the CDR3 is TGCGCCAGCAGCTTGACCTCTACTAGAGACAATGAGCAGTTCTTC.